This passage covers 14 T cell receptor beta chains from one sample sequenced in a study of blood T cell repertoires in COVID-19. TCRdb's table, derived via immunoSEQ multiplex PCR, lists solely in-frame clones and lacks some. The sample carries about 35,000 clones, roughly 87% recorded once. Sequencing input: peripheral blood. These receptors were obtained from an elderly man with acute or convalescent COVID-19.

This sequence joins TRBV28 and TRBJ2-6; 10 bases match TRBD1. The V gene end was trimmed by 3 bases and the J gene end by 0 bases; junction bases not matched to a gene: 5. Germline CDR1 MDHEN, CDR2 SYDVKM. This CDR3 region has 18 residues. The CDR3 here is CASSFFRTGGSGANVLTF. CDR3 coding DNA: TGTGCCAGCAGTTTCTTCAGGACAGGGGGCTCTGGGGCCAACGTCCTGACTTTC. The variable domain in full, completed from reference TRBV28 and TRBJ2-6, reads DVKVTQSSRYLVKRTGEKVFLECVQDMDHENMFWYRQDPGLGLRLIYFSYDVKMKEKGDIPEGYSVSREKKERFSLILESASTNQTSMYLCASSFFRTGGSGANVLTFGAGSRLTVL.

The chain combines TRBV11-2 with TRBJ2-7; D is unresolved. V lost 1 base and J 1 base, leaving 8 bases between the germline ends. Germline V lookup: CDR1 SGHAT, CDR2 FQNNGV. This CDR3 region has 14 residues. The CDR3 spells CASSLVPGSYEQYF. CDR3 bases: TGTGCCAGCAGCTTAGTTCCAGGTTCCTACGAGCAGTACTTC.

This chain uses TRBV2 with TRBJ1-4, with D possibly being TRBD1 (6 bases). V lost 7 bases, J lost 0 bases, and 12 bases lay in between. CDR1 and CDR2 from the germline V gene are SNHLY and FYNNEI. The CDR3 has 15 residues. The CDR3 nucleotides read TGTGCCAGCACCGAGGGGACAACAACTAATGAAAAACTGTTTTTT. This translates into CASTEGTTTNEKLFF.

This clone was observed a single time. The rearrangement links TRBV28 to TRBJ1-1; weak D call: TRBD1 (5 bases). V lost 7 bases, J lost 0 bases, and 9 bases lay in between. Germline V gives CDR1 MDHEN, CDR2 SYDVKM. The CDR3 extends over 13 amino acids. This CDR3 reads CASIAGMNTEAFF. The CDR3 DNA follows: TGTGCCAGCATCGCAGGGATGAACACTGAAGCTTTCTTT.

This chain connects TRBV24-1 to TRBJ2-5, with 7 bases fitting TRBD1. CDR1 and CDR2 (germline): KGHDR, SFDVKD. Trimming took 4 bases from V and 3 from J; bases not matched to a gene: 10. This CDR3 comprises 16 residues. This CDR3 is CATSEGRGTPEETQYF. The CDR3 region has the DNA TGTGCCACCAGTGAGGGCAGGGGGACCCCCGAAGAGACCCAGTACTTC.

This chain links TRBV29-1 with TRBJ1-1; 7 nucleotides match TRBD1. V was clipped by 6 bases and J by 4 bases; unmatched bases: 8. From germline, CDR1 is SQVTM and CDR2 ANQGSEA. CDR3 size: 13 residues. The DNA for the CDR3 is TGCAGCGTCCTACAGGGGTTCAGCACTGAAGCTTTCTTT. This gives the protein CSVLQGFSTEAFF.

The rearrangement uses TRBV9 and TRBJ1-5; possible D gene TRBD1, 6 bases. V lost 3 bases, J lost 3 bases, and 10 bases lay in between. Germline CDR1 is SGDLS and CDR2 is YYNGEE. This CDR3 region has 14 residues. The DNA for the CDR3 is TGTGCCAGCAGCGCACAGGGAACCAATCAGCCCCAGCATTTT. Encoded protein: CASSAQGTNQPQHF.

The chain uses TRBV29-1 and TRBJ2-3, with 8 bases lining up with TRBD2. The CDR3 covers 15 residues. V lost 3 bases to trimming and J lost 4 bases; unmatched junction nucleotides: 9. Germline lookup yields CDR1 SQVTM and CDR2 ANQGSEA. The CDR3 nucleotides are TGCAGCGTTGACTCTAACGGGGGGGCCTCAGATACGCAGTATTTT. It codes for CSVDSNGGASDTQYF.

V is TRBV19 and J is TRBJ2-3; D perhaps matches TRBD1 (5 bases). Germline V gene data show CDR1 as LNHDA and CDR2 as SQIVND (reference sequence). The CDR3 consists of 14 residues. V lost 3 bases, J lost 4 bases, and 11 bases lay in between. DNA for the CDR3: TGTGCCAGTAGTATGGGCAGGGTCGCAGATACGCAGTATTTT. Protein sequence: CASSMGRVADTQYF. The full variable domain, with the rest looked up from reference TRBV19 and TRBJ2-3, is DGGITQSPKYLFRKEGQNVTLSCEQNLNHDAMYWYRQDPGQGLRLIYYSQIVNDFQKGDIAEGYSVSREKKESFPLTVTSAQKNPTAFYLCASSMGRVADTQYFGPGTRLTVL.

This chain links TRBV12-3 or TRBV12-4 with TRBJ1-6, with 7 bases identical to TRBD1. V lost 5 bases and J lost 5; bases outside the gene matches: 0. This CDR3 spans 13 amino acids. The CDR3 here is CASSTGDNSPLHF. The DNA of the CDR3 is TGTGCCAGCAGTACAGGGGATAATTCACCCCTCCACTTT.

The CDR3 DNA reads as TGCGCCAGCAGCCCCCTCCCAGGAGGAAACACCATATATTTT. Protein sequence: CASSPLPGGNTIYF. V is TRBV5-1 and J is TRBJ1-3; no clear D. The CDR3 consists of 14 residues. CDR1 is SGHRS and CDR2 is YFSETQ in the germline V gene. Trimming left V 4 bases short and J 4 bases short, with 12 bases between. The full variable domain, with the rest looked up from reference TRBV5-1 and TRBJ1-3, is KAGVTQTPRYLIKTRGQQVTLSCSPISGHRSVSWYQQTPGQGLQFLFEYFSETQRNKGNFPGRFSGRQFSNSRSEMNVSTLELGDSALYLCASSPLPGGNTIYFGEGSWLTVV.

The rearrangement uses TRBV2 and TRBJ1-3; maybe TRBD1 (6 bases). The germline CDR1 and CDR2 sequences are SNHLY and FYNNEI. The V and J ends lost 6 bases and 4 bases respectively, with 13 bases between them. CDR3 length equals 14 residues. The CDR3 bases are TGTGCCAGCAGGCGGACAGTTTTAGGAAACACCATATATTTT. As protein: CASRRTVLGNTIYF. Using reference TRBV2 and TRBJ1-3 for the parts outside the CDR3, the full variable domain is EPEVTQTPSHQVTQMGQEVILRCVPISNHLYFYWYRQILGQKVEFLVSFYNNEISEKSEIFDDQFSVERPDGSNFTLKIRSTKLEDSAMYFCASRRTVLGNTIYFGEGSWLTVV.

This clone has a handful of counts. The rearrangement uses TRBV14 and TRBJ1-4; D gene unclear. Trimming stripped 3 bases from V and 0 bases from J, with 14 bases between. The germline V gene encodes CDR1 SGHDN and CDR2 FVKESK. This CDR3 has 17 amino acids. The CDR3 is CASSHRGNLATNEKLFF. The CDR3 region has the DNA TGTGCCAGCAGCCACCGAGGGAACCTTGCAACTAATGAAAAACTGTTTTTT.

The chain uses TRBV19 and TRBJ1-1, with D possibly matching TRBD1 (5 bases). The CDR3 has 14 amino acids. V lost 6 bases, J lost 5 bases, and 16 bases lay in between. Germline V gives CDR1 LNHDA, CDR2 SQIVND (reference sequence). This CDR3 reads CASSLSGGGTEAFF. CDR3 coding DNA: TGTGCCAGTAGCCTAAGCGGGGGTGGGACTGAAGCTTTCTTT.